This entry concerns a single T cell receptor (beta chain). Other DNA sequences in the same sample also yield this CDR3. The data were taken from a study of blood T cell repertoires in COVID-19. As handled by the study authors: Nucleated cell counts were estimated from reference gene primer amplification. Profiled with immunoSEQ multiplex PCR; TCRdb holds only in-frame clones, not every one. V, J and clone size were drawn from that table, and D and trimming were deduced from the DNA. The top ten clones hold about 30% of a sample with tens of thousands of clones, 70% to 80% of them seen once. CDR1 and CDR2 from the germline V gene are SNHLY and FYNNEI. This CDR3 region has 14 residues. Trimming at V came to 8 bases and at J to 5 bases, leaving 3 bases not matched to a gene.

This chain uses TRBV2 with TRBJ2-5, with TRBD2 identical over 15 bases. Sequenced sample: peripheral blood. The source is a man in his 60s with active or convalescent COVID-19. The CDR3 reads CASSGLAGGETQYF. The CDR3 region has the DNA TGTGCCAGCTCCGGACTAGCGGGGGGGGAGACCCAGTACTTC.